This record covers a single TCR beta chain. Its antigen remains unknown. Per the authors' pipeline: To classify distant metastasis in papillary thyroid cancer, a model was built from CDR3 differences across clinicopathological groups. From the PCR reads, TCRdb re-called clones with MiXCR. The V and J calls here are based on TCRdb, not the publication. This table has more than 20,000 clones, 10% to 15% appearing once. This sample was included in a study of metastatic and nonmetastatic thyroid tumors. Whole-study context: It was across blood and tumor or nodule tissue from malignant and benign thyroid patients that repertoires were compared.

Study observations and caveats: Reportedly, malignant thyroid tumors had significantly higher TCR beta diversity than benign nodules, in blood and tumor.

All patients were treatment-naive before thyroid surgery. The CDR3 runs to 15 residues. V was pared by 5 bases and J by 9 bases, with 17 bases between. CDR1 and CDR2 (germline): MNHNS, SASEGT. The source of this sequence is a female donor with papillary thyroid cancer or a benign thyroid nodule (not recorded which). Some clones in this sample may be carry-over from other donors' samples. The sample consisted of blood. The V call is TRBV6-1, the J call TRBJ1-6, with D possibly TRBD1 on 5 matching bases. CDR3 DNA sequence: TGTGCCAGCAGTACCACCGGGATAGGGGTTTCACCCCTCCACTTT. This translates into CASSTTGIGVSPLHF.